Given below is one T cell receptor (beta chain) in context. Per the original methods: Cell counts per sample came from amplifying reference gene primers. Sequencing used immunoSEQ multiplex PCR; TCRdb keeps in-frame clones, though not all of them. V and J calls and clone size are given by that table; D and trimming were obtained from the DNA. The repertoire has 120,000 to 150,000 clones, around four fifths of them found once; the top ten carry nearly 3%. This sample was taken from a study of blood T cell repertoires in COVID-19. About the study: COVID-19 samples, acute and convalescent, were from the United States, Italy and Spain. From T cells, B-cell-depleted T cells, or PBMCs came the material, which was cDNA or gDNA.

CDR1 is LGHDT, CDR2 YNNKEL, per germline (reference sequence). The CDR3 length is 16 residues. The V segment lost 0 bases and the J segment 5 bases; nucleotides outside the gene matches: 6. The rearrangement joins TRBV3-1 (or the pseudogene TRBV3-2) to TRBJ1-5; 8 bases fit TRBD1. The clonotype comes from a woman in her thirties or forties with active or convalescent COVID-19. Sequencing used peripheral blood. The CDR3 sequence: CASSQEWHRGDQPQHF. As DNA, the CDR3 is TGTGCCAGCAGCCAAGAGTGGCACAGGGGGGATCAGCCCCAGCATTTT.